Following are 6 T cell receptor beta chains from one sample sequenced in a study of T cell repertoires and HLA-DP antigens. These receptors are not linked to any known antigen. Sequencing used immunoSEQ multiplex PCR; TCRdb keeps in-frame clones, though not all of them. Of about 73,000 clones in the sample, 80% are singletons; the top ten hold 1.6%. Sample: CD4+ T cells from PBMCs. The receptors derive from a man between 60 and 75 years old in good health and CMV-seronegative.

The chain couples TRBV7-2 to TRBJ2-7, with D perhaps assigned TRBD1 or TRBD2 (5 bases each). Germline V gene sequence: CDR1 SGHTA, CDR2 FQGNSA. V lost 4 bases, J lost 3 bases, and 10 bases lay in between. This CDR3 region has 13 residues. The CDR3 nucleotides read TGTGCCAGCAGCTGGGACGGCGGCTACGAGCAGTACTTC. This codes for CASSWDGGYEQYF.

This sequence joins TRBV7-9 and TRBJ1-5, with a tentative D call TRBD1 (6 bases). The CDR3 is 14 residues long. Germline V gene lookup returns CDR1 SEHNR and CDR2 FQNEAQ (reference sequence). Trimming took off 5 bases at V and 4 bases at J, with 12 bases between the two ends. CDR3 nucleotide sequence: TGTGCCAGCAGCGCCCAACAGGGAAATCAGCCCCAGCATTTT. It specifies CASSAQQGNQPQHF.

The gene calls are TRBV7-8 and TRBJ2-4; D is unresolved. The V end lost 4 bases, the J end lost 1 base, and 20 bases lay between the germline ends. The CDR3 has 18 residues. Looked up from germline, CDR1 is SGHVS and CDR2 is FQNEAQ. The CDR3 DNA follows: TGTGCCAGCAGCTCAACCGGGTGGGGTTGGCGGGCCAAAAACATTCAGTACTTC. It encodes CASSSTGWGWRAKNIQYF.

Only one count was recorded for this clone. The chain recombines TRBV6-5 with TRBJ1-6, with 7 bases matching TRBD1. V shed 6 bases and J 9 bases; nucleotides not matched to a gene: 2. CDR1 and CDR2 (germline): MNHEY, SVGAGI. This CDR3 contains 12 residues. The DNA for the CDR3 is TGTGCCAGCAGAGACAGGGTTTCACCCCTCCACTTT. Amino acids: CASRDRVSPLHF.

V gene TRBV30 combines with J gene TRBJ1-5; D gene uncertain. Trimming cost V 0 bases and J 4 bases, with 13 bases left between them. The CDR3 consists of 15 residues. The germline V gene encodes CDR1 GTSNPN and CDR2 SVGIG (reference sequence). The CDR3: CAWSVGIQPNQPQHF. CDR3 coding DNA: TGTGCCTGGAGTGTAGGTATACAGCCAAATCAGCCCCAGCATTTT.

The rearrangement uses TRBV4-3 and TRBJ2-3; D possibly corresponds to TRBD2 (7 bases). This CDR3 has 17 amino acids. Trimming left V 4 bases short and J 3 bases short, with 20 bases between. The germline gives CDR1 LGHNA, CDR2 YSLEER. CDR3 protein: CASSRGLYRGATDTQYF. In nucleotides, the CDR3 is TGCGCCAGCAGCCGAGGTCTGTATCGGGGGGCAACAGATACGCAGTATTTT.